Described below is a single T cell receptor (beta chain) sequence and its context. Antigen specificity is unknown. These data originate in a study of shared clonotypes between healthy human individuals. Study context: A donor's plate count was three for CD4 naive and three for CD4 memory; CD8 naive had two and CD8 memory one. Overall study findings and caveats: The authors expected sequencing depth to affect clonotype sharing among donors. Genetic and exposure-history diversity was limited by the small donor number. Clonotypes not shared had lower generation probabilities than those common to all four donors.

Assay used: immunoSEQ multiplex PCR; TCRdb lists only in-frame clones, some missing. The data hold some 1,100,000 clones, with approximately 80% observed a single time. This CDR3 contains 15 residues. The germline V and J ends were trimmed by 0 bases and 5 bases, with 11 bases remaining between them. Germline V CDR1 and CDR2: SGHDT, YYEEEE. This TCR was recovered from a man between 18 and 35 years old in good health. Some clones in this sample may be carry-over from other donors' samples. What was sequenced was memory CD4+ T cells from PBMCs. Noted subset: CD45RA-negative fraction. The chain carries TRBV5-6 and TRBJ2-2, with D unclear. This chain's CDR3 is CASSLGDTSTGELFF. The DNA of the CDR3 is TGTGCCAGCAGCTTGGGCGATACCAGTACCGGGGAGCTGTTTTTT.